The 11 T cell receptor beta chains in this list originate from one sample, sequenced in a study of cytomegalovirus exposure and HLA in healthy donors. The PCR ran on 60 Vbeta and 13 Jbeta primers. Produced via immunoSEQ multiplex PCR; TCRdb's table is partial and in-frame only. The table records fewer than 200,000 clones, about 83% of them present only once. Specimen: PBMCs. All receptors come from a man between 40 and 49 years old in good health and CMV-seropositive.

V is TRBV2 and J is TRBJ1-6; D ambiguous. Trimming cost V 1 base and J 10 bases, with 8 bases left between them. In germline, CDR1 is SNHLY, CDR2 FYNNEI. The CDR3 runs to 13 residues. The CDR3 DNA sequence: TGTGCCAGCAGTGAAGAGAGTCCCTCACCCCTCCACTTT. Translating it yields CASSEESPSPLHF.

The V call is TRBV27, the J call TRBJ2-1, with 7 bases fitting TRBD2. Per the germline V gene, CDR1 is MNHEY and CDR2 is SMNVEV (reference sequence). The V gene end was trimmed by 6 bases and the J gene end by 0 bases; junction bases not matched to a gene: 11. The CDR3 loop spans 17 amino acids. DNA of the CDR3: TGTGCCAGCAGCTCCACCCCTAGCGGAAGCTCCTACAATGAGCAGTTCTTC. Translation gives CASSSTPSGSSYNEQFF.

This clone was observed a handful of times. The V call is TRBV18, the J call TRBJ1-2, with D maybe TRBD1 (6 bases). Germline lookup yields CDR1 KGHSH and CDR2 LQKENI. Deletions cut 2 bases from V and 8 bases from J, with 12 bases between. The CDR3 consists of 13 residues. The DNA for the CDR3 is TGTGCCAGCTCACCAGGGGGCACGGGAGGCTACACCTTC. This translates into CASSPGGTGGYTF.

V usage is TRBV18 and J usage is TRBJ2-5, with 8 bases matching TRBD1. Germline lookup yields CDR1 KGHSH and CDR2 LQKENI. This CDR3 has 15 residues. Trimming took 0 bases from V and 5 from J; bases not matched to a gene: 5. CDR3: CASSPPTGVIETQYF. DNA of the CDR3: TGTGCCAGCTCACCACCGACAGGGGTGATCGAGACCCAGTACTTC.

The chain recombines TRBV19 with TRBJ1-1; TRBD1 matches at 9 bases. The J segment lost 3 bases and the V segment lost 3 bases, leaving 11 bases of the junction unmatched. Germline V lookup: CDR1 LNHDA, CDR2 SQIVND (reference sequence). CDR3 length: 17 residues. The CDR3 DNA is TGTGCCAGTAGTATCGCTCGGACAGGGGTGGGAGACACTGAAGCTTTCTTT. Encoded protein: CASSIARTGVGDTEAFF. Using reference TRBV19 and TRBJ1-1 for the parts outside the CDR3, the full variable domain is DGGITQSPKYLFRKEGQNVTLSCEQNLNHDAMYWYRQDPGQGLRLIYYSQIVNDFQKGDIAEGYSVSREKKESFPLTVTSAQKNPTAFYLCASSIARTGVGDTEAFFGQGTRLTVV.

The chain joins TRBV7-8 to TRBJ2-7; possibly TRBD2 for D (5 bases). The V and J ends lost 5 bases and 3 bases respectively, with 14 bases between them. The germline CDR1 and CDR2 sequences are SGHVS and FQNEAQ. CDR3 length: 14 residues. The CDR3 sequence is CASSRRRGSYEQYF. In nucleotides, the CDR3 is TGTGCCAGCAGCCGCCGGCGAGGGAGCTACGAGCAGTACTTC.

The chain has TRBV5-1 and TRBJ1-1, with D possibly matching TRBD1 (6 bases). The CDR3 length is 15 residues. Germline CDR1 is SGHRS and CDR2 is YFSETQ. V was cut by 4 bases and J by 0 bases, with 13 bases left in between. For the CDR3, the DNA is TGCGCCAGCAGCACGACGGCAGGGGTGAACACTGAAGCTTTCTTT. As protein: CASSTTAGVNTEAFF.

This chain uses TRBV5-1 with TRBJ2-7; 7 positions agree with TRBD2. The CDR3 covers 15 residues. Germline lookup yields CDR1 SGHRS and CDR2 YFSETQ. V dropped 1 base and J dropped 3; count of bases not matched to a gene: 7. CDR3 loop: CASSLSSGGSYEQYF. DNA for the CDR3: TGCGCCAGCAGCTTGTCGTCGGGAGGAAGCTACGAGCAGTACTTC.

CDR3 in DNA: TGTGCCAGCAGTTACTCGGAGTTCTACAATGAGCAGTTCTTC. Amino acid sequence: CASSYSEFYNEQFF. The chain couples TRBV6-5 to TRBJ2-1; D uncertain. The ends were cut back, 0 bases at V and 3 bases at J, with 6 bases in the middle. This CDR3 is built from 14 residues. The V gene's germline CDR1 is MNHEY and CDR2 SVGAGI.

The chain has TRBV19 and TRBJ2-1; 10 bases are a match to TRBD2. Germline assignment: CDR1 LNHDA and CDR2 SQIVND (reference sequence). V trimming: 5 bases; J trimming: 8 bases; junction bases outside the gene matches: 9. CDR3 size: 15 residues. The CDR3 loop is CASSWASGSIYEQFF. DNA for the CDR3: TGTGCCAGTAGTTGGGCTAGCGGGAGTATCTATGAGCAGTTCTTC.

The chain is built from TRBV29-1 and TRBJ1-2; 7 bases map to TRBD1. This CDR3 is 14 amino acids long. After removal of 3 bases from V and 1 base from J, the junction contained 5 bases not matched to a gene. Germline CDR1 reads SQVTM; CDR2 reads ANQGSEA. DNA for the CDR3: TGCAGCGTTGATCTATACAGGGGTAACTATGGCTACACCTTC. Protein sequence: CSVDLYRGNYGYTF.